A single sample gave rise to the 2 T cell receptor beta chains below, sequenced in a study of cytomegalovirus exposure and HLA in healthy donors. The PCR employed 60 Vbeta primers together with 13 Jbeta primers. Clones were read by immunoSEQ multiplex PCR, and TCRdb kept only the in-frame ones, dropping some. The table lists about 98,000 clones, 55% to 75% of them singletons, with about 2.5% in the top ten. Sequenced sample: PBMCs. The receptors stem from a man aged 50 to 59 in good health and CMV-seronegative.

This clone turned up a few times. The V and J genes are TRBV5-1 and TRBJ2-3; no clear D gene. The CDR3 runs to 13 residues. Germline assignment: CDR1 SGHRS and CDR2 YFSETQ. V lost 1 base and J lost 1, with 4 bases in between. The CDR3: CASSLPGTDTQYF. The CDR3 DNA follows: TGCGCCAGCAGCTTGCCCGGCACAGATACGCAGTATTTT.

As regards this clone: Germline is not matched at one junction end, which may reflect a read error. The chain employs TRBV7-7 and TRBJ2-1; TRBD2 matches at 9 bases. The V gene's germline CDR1 is SSHAT and CDR2 FNYEAQ (reference sequence). The CDR3 loop spans 15 amino acids. Here the CDR3 DNA reads TGTGCTAGCAGCTTAGGGGTGGCGGGGGGGTCTGAGCAGTTCTTC. Its protein product is CASSLGVAGGSEQFF.